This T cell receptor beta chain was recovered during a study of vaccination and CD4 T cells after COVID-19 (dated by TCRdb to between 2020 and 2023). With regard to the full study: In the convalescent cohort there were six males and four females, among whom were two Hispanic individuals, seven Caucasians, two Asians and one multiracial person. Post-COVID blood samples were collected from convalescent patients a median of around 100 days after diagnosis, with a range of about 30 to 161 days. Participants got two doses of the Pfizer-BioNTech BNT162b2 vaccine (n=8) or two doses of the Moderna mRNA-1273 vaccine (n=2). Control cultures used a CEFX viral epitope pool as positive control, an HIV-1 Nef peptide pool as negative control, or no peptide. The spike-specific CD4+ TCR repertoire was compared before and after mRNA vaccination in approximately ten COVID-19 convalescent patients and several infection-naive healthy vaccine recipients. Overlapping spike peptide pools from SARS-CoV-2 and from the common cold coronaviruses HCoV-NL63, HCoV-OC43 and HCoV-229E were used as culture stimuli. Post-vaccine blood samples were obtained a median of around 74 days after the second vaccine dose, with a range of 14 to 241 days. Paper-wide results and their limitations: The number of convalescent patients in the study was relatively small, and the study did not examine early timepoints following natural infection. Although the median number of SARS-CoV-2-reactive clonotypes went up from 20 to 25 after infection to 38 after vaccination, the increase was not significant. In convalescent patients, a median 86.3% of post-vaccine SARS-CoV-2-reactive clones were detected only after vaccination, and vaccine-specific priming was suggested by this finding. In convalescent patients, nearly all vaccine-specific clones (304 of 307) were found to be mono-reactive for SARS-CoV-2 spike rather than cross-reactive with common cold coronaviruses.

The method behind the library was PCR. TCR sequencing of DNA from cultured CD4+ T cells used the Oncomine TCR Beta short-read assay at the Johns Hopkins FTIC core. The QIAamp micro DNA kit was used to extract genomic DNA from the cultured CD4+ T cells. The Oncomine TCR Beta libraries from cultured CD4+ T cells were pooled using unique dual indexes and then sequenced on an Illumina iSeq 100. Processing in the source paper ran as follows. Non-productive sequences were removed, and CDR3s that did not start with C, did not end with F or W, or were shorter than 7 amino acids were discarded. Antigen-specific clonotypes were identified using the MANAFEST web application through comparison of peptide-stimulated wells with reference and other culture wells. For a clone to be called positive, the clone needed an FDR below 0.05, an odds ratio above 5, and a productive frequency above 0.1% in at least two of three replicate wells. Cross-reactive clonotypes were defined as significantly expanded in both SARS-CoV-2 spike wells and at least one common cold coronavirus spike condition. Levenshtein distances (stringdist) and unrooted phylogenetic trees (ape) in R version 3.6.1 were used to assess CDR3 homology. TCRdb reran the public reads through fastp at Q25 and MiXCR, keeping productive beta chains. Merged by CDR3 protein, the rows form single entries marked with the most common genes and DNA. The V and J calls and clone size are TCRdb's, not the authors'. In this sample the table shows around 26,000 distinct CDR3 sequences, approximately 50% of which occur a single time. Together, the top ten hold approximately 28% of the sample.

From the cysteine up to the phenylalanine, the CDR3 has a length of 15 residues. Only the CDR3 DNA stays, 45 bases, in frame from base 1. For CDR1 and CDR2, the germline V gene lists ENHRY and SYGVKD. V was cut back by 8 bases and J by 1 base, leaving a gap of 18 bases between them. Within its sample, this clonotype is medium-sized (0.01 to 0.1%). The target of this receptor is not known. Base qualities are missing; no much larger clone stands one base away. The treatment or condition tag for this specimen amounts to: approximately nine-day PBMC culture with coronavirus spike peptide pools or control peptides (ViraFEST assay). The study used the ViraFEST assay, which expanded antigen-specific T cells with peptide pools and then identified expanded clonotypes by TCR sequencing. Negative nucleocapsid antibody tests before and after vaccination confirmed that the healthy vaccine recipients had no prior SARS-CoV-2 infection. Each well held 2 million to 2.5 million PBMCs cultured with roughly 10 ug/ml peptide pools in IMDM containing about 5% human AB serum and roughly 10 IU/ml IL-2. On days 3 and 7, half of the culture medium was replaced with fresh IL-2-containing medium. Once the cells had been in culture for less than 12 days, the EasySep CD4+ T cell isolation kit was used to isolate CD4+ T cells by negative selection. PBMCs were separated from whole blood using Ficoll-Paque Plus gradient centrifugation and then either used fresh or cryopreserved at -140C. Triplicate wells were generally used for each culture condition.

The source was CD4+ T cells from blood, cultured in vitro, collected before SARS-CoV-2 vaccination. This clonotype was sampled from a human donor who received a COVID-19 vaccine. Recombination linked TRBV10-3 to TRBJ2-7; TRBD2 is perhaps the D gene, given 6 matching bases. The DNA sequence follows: TGTGCCATCGGGACGGGGGACGCACGATCCTACGAGCAGTACTTC. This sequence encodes CAIGTGDARSYEQYF.